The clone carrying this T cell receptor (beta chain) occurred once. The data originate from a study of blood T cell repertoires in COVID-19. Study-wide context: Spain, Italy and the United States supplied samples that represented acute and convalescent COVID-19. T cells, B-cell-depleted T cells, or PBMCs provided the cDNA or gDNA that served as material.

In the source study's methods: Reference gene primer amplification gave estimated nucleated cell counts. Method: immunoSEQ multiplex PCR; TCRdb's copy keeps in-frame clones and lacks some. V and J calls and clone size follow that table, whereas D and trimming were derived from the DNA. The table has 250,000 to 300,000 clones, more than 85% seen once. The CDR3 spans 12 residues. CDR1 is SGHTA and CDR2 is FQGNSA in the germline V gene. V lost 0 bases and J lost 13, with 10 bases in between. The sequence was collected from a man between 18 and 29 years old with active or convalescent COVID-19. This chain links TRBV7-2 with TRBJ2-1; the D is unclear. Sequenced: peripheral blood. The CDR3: CASSLAYFPQFF. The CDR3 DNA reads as TGTGCCAGCAGCTTAGCCTACTTTCCCCAGTTCTTC.